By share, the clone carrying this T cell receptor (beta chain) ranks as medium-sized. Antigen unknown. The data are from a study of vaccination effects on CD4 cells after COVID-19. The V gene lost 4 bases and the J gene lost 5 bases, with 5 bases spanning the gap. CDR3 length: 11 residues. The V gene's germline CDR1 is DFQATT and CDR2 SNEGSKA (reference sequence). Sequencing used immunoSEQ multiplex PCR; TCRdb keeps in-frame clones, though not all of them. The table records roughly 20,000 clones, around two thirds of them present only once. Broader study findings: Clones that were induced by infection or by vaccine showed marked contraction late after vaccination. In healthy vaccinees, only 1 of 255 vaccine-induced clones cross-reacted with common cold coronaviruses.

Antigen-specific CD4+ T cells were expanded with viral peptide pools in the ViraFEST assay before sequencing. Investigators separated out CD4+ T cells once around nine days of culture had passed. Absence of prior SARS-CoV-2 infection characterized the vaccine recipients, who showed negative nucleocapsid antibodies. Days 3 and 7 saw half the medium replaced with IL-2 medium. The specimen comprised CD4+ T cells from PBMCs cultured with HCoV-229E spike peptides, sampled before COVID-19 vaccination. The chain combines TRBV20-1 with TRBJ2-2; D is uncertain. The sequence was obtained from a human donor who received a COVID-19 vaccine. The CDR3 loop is CSATETGELFF. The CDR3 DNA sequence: TGCAGTGCTACCGAAACCGGGGAGCTGTTTTTT.